This T cell receptor beta chain was recovered during a study of T cell responses to AZD1222 COVID-19 vaccine (dated by TCRdb to about 2021). Background on the whole study: AZD1222 recipients given second doses at about 4 weeks or at about 12 weeks were pooled, since spike-specific TCR depth and breadth were not found to differ between the two schedules. TCR sequencing was performed for 230 to 250 trial participants, of whom 207 were given two doses of AZD1222 and some 26 were given two doses of MenACWY control vaccine. Enrollment into the trials was organized by age into subgroups of 18-55, 56-69 and 70-plus years, and those subgroups contained about 160, 30 and 59 TCR-sequenced participants, respectively.

Inclusive of the bounding cysteine and phenylalanine, the CDR3 is 12 residues long. Just the 36-base CDR3 DNA is kept, in frame starting at base 1. At the junction V is shortened by 2 bases and J by 3 bases, with 2 bases in between. The CDR1 and CDR2 encoded by the germline V gene (reference sequence) are LNHDA and SQIVND. The study at large found these results: Because no samples from the day 14 peak response were available, repertoires could be characterized only after the peak T cell response. Reportedly, almost half of the unique spike-specific TCRs recognized epitopes lying outside the regions that are mutated in the B.1.351 and B.1.1.7 variants. After two AZD1222 doses, spike-specific TCR breadth and depth were significantly higher than at day 0 and than in MenACWY recipients. In the small 56-69-year group, the increase in depth fell short of significance, most likely because of low power. Participants were mostly white British and included more females than males, and it was suggested by the authors that clonal diversity may have been underestimated. Conclusions about previously exposed vaccinees are limited, since just a handful of AZD1222 recipients were seropositive for SARS-CoV-2 at baseline. CD4 TCRs associated with the vaccine covered the entire spike protein, and the dominant responses were in regions 160-218 and 743-854.

In regard to this clone: It lacks a known antigen. Base-call qualities are not available, and no considerably larger clone is one nucleotide away.

Explained via the paper, the time point label denotes: baseline before first vaccination. Samples from vaccinated people were obtained from the UK trials COV001 and COV002, which included a single-blind randomized controlled phase 2/3 trial of AZD1222 (ChAdOx1 nCoV-19) in healthy adults. For TCRbeta chain sequencing, PBMC samples were collected from trial participants at day 0 and at day 28 after the second dose. The CDR3 regions of human TCRbeta chains were subjected to immunosequencing. The published analysis was carried out like this. TCRs in the repertoires were matched against a reference library of SARS-CoV-2-specific TCRs that had been generated with the MIRA antigen-specificity platform. Breadth was defined as the fraction of unique TCRs that were SARS-CoV-2-associated. Depth was defined as the fraction of total T cells that were SARS-CoV-2-associated. Using the MIRA data, each spike-specific TCR was assigned both to the spike region to which the TCR was reactive and to a CD4 or CD8 class. Log10-transformed breadth and depth values were compared by one-way ANOVA with Sidak's multiple comparisons tests. TCRdb limited this immuneACCESS table to in-frame rearrangements with V and J called. A share of clones is missing; checked studies link under half to unresolved V genes, and the rest is unexplained. From that table come the V and J calls and clone size; the DNA was used to work out D and trimming. Counted in this sample were about 96,000 clones; 75% to 90% of them appeared once. The ten biggest clones cover approximately 25% of the sample.

The sequence was obtained from an adult in good health. This specimen was peripheral blood, taken on day 0 of AZD1222 vaccination. Here the chain combines TRBV19 and TRBJ2-1, with the D gene uncertain. The CDR3 protein is CASSINYNEQFF. Here is the DNA: TGTGCCAGTAGTATAAACTACAATGAGCAGTTCTTC.